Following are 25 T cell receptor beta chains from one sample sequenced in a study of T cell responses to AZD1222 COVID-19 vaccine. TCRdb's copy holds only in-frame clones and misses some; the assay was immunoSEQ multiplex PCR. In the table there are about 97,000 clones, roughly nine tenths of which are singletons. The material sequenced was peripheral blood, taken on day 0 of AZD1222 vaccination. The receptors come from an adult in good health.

The CDR3, as DNA: TGTGCCAGCAGCTTAGGGGGAGCCCTCTCCTACGAGCAGTACTTC. This translates into CASSLGGALSYEQYF. The chain combines TRBV7-9 with TRBJ2-7, with D possibly TRBD2 on 5 matching bases. V was trimmed by 1 base and J by 0 bases, leaving 10 bases between them. The CDR3 sequence is 15 residues long. The germline gives CDR1 SEHNR, CDR2 FQNEAQ (reference sequence).

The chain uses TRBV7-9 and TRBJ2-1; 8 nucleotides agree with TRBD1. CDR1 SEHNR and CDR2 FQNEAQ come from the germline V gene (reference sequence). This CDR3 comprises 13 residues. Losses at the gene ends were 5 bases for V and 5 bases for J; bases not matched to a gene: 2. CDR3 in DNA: TGTGCCAGCAGCGAGACAGGGGACAATGAGCAGTTCTTC. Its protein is CASSETGDNEQFF. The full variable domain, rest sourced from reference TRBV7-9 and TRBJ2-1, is DTGVSQNPRHKITKRGQNVTFRCDPISEHNRLYWYRQTLGQGPEFLTYFQNEAQLEKSRLLSDRFSAERPKGSFSTLEIQRTEQGDSAMYLCASSETGDNEQFFGPGTRLTVL.

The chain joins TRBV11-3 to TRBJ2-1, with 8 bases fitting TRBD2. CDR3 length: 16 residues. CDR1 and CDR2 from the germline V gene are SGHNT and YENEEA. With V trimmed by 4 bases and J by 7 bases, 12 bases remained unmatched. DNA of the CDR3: TGTGCCAGCAGCTCTAAAGAAGCGGGAGCGGAAAATGAGCAGTTCTTC. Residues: CASSSKEAGAENEQFF.

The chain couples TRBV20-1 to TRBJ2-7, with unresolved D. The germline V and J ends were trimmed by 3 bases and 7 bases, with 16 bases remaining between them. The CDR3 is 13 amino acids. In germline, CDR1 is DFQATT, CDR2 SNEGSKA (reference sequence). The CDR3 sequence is CSASAVGVVEQYF. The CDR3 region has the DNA TGCAGTGCTAGTGCGGTTGGGGTGGTGGAGCAGTACTTC.

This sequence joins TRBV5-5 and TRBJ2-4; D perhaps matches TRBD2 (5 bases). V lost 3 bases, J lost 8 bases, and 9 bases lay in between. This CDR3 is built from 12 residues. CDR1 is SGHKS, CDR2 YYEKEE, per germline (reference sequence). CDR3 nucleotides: TGTGCCAGCAGCTCCGGAGCGGACATTCAGTACTTC. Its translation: CASSSGADIQYF.

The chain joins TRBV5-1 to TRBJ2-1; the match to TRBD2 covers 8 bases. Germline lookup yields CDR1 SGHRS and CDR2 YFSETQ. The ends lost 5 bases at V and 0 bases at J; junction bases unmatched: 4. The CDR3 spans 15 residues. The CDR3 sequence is CASRGSGGSYNEQFF. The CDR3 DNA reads TGCGCCAGCAGGGGGAGCGGGGGCTCCTACAATGAGCAGTTCTTC. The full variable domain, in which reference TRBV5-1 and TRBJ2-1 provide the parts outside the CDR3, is KAGVTQTPRYLIKTRGQQVTLSCSPISGHRSVSWYQQTPGQGLQFLFEYFSETQRNKGNFPGRFSGRQFSNSRSEMNVSTLELGDSALYLCASRGSGGSYNEQFFGPGTRLTVL.

The CDR3 region is CSARDGGYTF. The CDR3 DNA follows: TGCAGTGCTAGAGATGGAGGCTACACCTTC. The chain joins TRBV20-1 to TRBJ1-2; the D is unclear. This CDR3 comprises 10 residues. CDR1 DFQATT and CDR2 SNEGSKA come from the germline V gene (reference sequence). Trimming cost V 0 bases and J 8 bases, with 4 bases left between them.

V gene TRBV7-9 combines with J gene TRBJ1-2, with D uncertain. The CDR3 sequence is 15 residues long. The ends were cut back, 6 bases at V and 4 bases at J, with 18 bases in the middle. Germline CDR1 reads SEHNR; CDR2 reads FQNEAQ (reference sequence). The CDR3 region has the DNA TGTGCCAGCAGTGGGAGGTGGCGGAGTACCTATGGCTACACCTTC. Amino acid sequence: CASSGRWRSTYGYTF.

In DNA form, the CDR3 reads TGTGCCAGCAGCCAAGGTGACAGGGGCGTTTGGAATTCACCCCTCCACTTT. Translated: CASSQGDRGVWNSPLHF. The chain joins TRBV3-1 (or the pseudogene TRBV3-2) to TRBJ1-6; TRBD1 agrees at 8 bases. The germline V gene encodes CDR1 LGHDT and CDR2 YNNKEL (reference sequence). Losses at the gene ends were 1 base for V and 7 bases for J; bases not matched to a gene: 9. There are 17 residues in the CDR3.

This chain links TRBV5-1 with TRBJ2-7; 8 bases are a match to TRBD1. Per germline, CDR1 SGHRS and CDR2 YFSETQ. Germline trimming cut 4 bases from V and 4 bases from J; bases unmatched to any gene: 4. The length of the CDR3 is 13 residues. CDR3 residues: CASSPDREYEQYF. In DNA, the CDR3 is TGCGCCAGCAGCCCGGACAGGGAATACGAGCAGTACTTC. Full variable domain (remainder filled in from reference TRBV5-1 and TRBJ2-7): KAGVTQTPRYLIKTRGQQVTLSCSPISGHRSVSWYQQTPGQGLQFLFEYFSETQRNKGNFPGRFSGRQFSNSRSEMNVSTLELGDSALYLCASSPDREYEQYFGPGTRLTVT.

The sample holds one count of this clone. CDR3 bases: TGTGCCAGCAAGGTCGAGCCGCAAGAGACCCAGTACTTC. Protein sequence: CASKVEPQETQYF. The V call is TRBV2, the J call TRBJ2-5, with D unresolved. This CDR3 region has 13 residues. The V gene lost 7 bases and the J gene lost 2 bases, with 11 bases spanning the gap. Per germline, CDR1 SNHLY and CDR2 FYNNEI.

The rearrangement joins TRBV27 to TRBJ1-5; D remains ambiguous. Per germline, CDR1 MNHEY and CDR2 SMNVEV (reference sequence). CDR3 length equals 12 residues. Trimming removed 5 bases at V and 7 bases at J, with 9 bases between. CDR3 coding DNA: TGTGCCAGCAGTCCCCTCGGACAGCCCCAGCATTTT. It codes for CASSPLGQPQHF.

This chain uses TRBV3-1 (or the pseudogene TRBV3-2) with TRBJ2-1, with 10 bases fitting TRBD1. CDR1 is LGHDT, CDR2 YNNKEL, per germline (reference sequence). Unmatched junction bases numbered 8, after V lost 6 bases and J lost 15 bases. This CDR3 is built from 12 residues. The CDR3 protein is CASRGDRGFGFF. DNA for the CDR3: TGTGCCAGCAGGGGGGACAGGGGATTTGGGTTCTTC.

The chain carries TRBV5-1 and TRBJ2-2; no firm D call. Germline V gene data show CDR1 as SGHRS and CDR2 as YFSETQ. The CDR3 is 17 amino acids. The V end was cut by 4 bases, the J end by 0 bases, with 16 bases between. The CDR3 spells CASSGGRGPANTGELFF. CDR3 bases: TGCGCCAGCAGCGGCGGTCGAGGACCCGCGAACACCGGGGAGCTGTTTTTT.

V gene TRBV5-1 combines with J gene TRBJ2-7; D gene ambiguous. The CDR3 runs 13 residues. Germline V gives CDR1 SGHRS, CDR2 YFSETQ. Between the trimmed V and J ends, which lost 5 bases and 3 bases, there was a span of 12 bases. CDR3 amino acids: CASSLGQNYEQYF. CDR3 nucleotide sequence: TGCGCCAGCAGTCTAGGGCAGAACTACGAGCAGTACTTC.

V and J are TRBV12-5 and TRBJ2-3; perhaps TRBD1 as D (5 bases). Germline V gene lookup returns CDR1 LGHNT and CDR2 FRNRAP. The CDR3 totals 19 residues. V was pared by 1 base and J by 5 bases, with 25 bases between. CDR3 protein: CASGLDLNPDSEELDTQYF. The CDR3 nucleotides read TGTGCTAGTGGTTTGGACCTTAACCCCGACAGCGAAGAGTTAGATACGCAGTATTTT.

CDR3 DNA sequence: TGTGCCACCAGCAGTAATTCTGGAAACACCATATATTTT. As protein: CATSSNSGNTIYF. The chain joins TRBV15 to TRBJ1-3; D remains ambiguous. The V gene lost 3 bases and the J gene lost 1 base, with 4 bases spanning the gap. Germline CDR1 LNHNV, CDR2 YYDKDF (reference sequence). This CDR3 region has 13 residues.

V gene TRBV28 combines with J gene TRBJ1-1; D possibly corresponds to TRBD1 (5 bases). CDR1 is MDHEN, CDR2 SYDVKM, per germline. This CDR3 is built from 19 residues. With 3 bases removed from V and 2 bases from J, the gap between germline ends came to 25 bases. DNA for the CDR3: TGTGCCAGCAGTTTCTTGGGGCGGACCCCTCGGGTGGTTAACACTGAAGCTTTCTTT. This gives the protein CASSFLGRTPRVVNTEAFF.

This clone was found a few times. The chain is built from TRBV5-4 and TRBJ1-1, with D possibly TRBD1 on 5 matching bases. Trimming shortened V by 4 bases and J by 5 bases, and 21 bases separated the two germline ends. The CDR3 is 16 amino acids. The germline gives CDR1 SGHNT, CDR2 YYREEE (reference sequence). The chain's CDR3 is CASSPDGGSRRTEAFF. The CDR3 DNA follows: TGTGCCAGCAGCCCCGACGGGGGGAGCCGGAGGACTGAAGCTTTCTTT.

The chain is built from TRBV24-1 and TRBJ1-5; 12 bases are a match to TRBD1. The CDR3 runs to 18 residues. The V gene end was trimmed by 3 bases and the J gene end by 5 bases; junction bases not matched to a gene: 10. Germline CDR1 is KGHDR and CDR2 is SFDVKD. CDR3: CATSDLPGQGARDQPQHF. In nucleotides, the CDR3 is TGTGCCACCAGTGATCTACCGGGACAGGGGGCGCGGGATCAGCCCCAGCATTTT.

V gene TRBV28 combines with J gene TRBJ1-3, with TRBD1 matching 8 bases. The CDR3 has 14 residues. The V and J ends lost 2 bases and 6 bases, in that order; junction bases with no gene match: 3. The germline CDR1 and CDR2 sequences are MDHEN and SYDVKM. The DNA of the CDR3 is TGTGCCAGCAGTTTAGGGACAGGCAAAAACACCATATATTTT. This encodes CASSLGTGKNTIYF.

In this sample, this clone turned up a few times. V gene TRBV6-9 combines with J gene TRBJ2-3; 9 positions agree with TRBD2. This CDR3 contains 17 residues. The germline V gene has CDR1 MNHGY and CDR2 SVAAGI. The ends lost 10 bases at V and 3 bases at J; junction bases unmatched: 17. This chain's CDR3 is CANNSGEREVETDTQYF. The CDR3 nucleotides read TGTGCCAACAATTCTGGTGAGCGGGAGGTAGAAACAGATACGCAGTATTTT.

In DNA, the CDR3 is TGTGCCAGCAGTTTAATCGGGGCGCGAGAGCAGTACTTC. Residues: CASSLIGAREQYF. This sequence joins TRBV27 and TRBJ2-7; the D call may be TRBD1 or TRBD2 (5 bases each). Germline V gene sequence: CDR1 MNHEY, CDR2 SMNVEV (reference sequence). V lost 2 bases to trimming and J lost 7 bases, with 12 bases between them. The CDR3 runs 13 residues.

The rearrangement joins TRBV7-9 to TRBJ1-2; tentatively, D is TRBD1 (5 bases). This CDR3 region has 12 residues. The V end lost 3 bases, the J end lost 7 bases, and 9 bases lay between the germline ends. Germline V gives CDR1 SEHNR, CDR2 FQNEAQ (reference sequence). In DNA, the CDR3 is TGTGCCAGCAGCTTGGGGCAGGGTGGCTACACCTTC. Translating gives CASSLGQGGYTF. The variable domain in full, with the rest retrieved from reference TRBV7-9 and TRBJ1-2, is DTGVSQNPRHKITKRGQNVTFRCDPISEHNRLYWYRQTLGQGPEFLTYFQNEAQLEKSRLLSDRFSAERPKGSFSTLEIQRTEQGDSAMYLCASSLGQGGYTFGSGTRLTVV.

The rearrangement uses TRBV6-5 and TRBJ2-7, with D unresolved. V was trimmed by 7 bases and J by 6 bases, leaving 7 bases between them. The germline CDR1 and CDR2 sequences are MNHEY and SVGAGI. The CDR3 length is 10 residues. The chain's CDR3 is CASTNPEQYF. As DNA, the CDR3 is TGTGCCAGCACAAACCCCGAGCAGTACTTC.